This T cell receptor (beta chain) was obtained from a study of post-analysis software for immune sequencing data. Study-level results: In patients, TRBV5-6, TRBV5-1 and TRBV20-1 belonged to roughly five TRBV segments found more frequently than in controls. Same-batch preparations were strongly co-clustered by F measure.

For this clonotype: What it binds is unknown. At one end the junction does not follow the germline gene, possibly because of a read error.

Included in the TCR beta cDNA libraries were unique molecular identifiers. TCRdb independently ran MiXCR on the PCR reads; one entry per CDR3 protein. Of more than 450,000 distinct CDR3 sequences listed, 34% are singletons. This CDR3 spans 13 amino acids. CDR1 and CDR2 from the germline V gene are KGHDR and SFDVKD. This TCR was sampled from a girl between 2 and 17 years old with multiple sclerosis. Sample: blood. The V gene is TRBV24-1, the J gene TRBJ1-2; D possibly corresponds to TRBD1 (5 bases). The CDR3, as DNA: TGTGCCACCAGTGATCCGGGGGACTATGGCCACACCTTC. Amino acid sequence: CATSDPGDYGHTF.